The 4 T cell receptor beta chains reported below all come from one sample, sequenced in a study of beta chain features in type 1 diabetes (dated by TCRdb to 2017 to 2018). Library preparation used the immunoSEQ multiplex PCR assay. The entire isolated RNA was reverse transcribed using the High Capacity cDNA Reverse Transcription Kit, and thus expressed TCRB transcripts were sequenced. What TCRdb holds here is the immuneACCESS table cut down to in-frame rearrangements. Part of the clones is not present; checked against another copy, under half of the missing clones reflect an unresolved V gene, and the others are unexplained. The sample records almost 350,000 clones, roughly 8% of which are singletons. The top ten hold less than 0.45% of the sample. Sequenced material: central memory CD4+ T cells from blood. Receptor source: a woman aged 18-29 years in good health.

This clone was counted many times. The chain combines TRBV7-9 with TRBJ2-2; TRBD1 matches at 11 bases. The CDR3 runs to 16 residues. The germline V gene encodes CDR1 SEHNR and CDR2 FQNEAQ (reference sequence). J gave up 1 base and V 5 bases, and 3 bases lay outside the gene matches. As DNA, the CDR3 is TGTGCCAGCAGCCCTGGGACAGGGGGGAACACCGGGGAGCTGTTTTTT. It encodes CASSPGTGGNTGELFF. Full variable domain (remainder filled in from reference TRBV7-9 and TRBJ2-2): DTGVSQNPRHKITKRGQNVTFRCDPISEHNRLYWYRQTLGQGPEFLTYFQNEAQLEKSRLLSDRFSAERPKGSFSTLEIQRTEQGDSAMYLCASSPGTGGNTGELFFGEGSRLTVL.

This rearrangement joins TRBV9 to TRBJ2-6; TRBD1 matches at 7 bases. The CDR3 spans 15 residues. Germline CDR1 SGDLS, CDR2 YYNGEE. Trimming at V came to 4 bases and at J to 1 base, leaving 2 bases not matched to a gene. The CDR3 is CASSNRGSGANVLTF. The CDR3 coding sequence is TGTGCCAGCAGCAACAGGGGATCTGGGGCCAACGTCCTGACTTTC.

The chain couples TRBV18 to TRBJ1-1; D unresolved. The germline gives CDR1 KGHSH, CDR2 LQKENI. With 3 bases removed from V and 5 bases from J, the gap between germline ends came to 7 bases. This CDR3 region has 12 residues. In DNA form, the CDR3 reads TGTGCCAGCTCACCGATTGGGACTGAAGCTTTCTTT. As protein: CASSPIGTEAFF.

The chain combines TRBV18 with TRBJ2-1; 8 positions agree with TRBD2. The V segment lost 2 bases and the J segment 9 bases; nucleotides outside the gene matches: 9. Germline V CDR1 and CDR2: KGHSH, LQKENI. The CDR3 covers 15 residues. In DNA, the CDR3 is TGTGCCAGCTCACCAGGTCTAGCGGGTCGCCGTGAGCAGTTCTTC. Encoded protein: CASSPGLAGRREQFF.